These 31 T cell receptor beta chains share one sample of origin, sequenced in a study of T cell responses to AZD1222 COVID-19 vaccine. Assay: immunoSEQ multiplex PCR; the TCRdb copy retains only in-frame clones and omits some. The sample carries about 130,000 clones, around 85% recorded once. The sample here was peripheral blood, taken 28 days after the second AZD1222 dose. These receptors came from an adult who received the AZD1222 COVID-19 vaccine.

The chain carries TRBV5-4 and TRBJ2-7; 12 bases line up with TRBD1. V shed 2 bases and J 7 bases; nucleotides not matched to a gene: 4. This CDR3 contains 14 residues. Germline V gives CDR1 SGHNT, CDR2 YYREEE (reference sequence). As DNA, the CDR3 is TGTGCCAGCAGCTTAGGGACAGGGGGCAGGGAGCAGTACTTC. It encodes CASSLGTGGREQYF.

CDR3 residues: CASSLDRSGANVLTF. In DNA, the CDR3 is TGTGCCAGCAGCCTAGACAGATCTGGGGCCAACGTCCTGACTTTC. This chain links TRBV6-2 or TRBV6-3 with TRBJ2-6, with D tentatively TRBD1 (5 bases). V was trimmed by 6 bases and J by 1 base, leaving 10 bases between them. The germline V gene encodes CDR1 MNHEY and CDR2 SVGEGT. The CDR3 totals 15 residues.

The chain uses TRBV7-9 and TRBJ2-3, with D possibly TRBD2 on 6 matching bases. Germline assignment: CDR1 SEHNR and CDR2 FQNEAQ (reference sequence). The V gene lost 5 bases and the J gene lost 4 bases, with 10 bases spanning the gap. This CDR3 spans 13 amino acids. The CDR3 protein is CASSPSGADTQYF. Written as DNA, the CDR3 is TGTGCCAGCAGCCCATCGGGGGCAGATACGCAGTATTTT.

The chain links TRBV3-1 (or the pseudogene TRBV3-2) to TRBJ2-3; the match to TRBD2 covers 8 bases. V trimming: 4 bases; J trimming: 5 bases; junction bases outside the gene matches: 8. The germline CDR1 and CDR2 sequences are LGHDT and YNNKEL (reference sequence). The CDR3 runs to 15 residues. This chain's CDR3 is CASSLRGGEVDTQYF. The CDR3 DNA sequence: TGTGCCAGCAGCCTACGGGGGGGTGAGGTAGATACGCAGTATTTT.

This chain links TRBV18 with TRBJ2-3; the match to TRBD2 covers 8 bases. CDR1 is KGHSH and CDR2 is LQKENI in the germline V gene. V lost 4 bases to trimming and J lost 1 base; unmatched junction nucleotides: 4. The CDR3 has 15 amino acids. The CDR3 is CASSRTSPGTDTQYF. Written as DNA, the CDR3 is TGTGCCAGCTCACGGACTAGCCCGGGCACAGATACGCAGTATTTT.

V is TRBV14 and J is TRBJ1-3, with TRBD1 identical over 7 bases. With 6 bases clipped from V and 4 bases from J, the junction kept 6 bases outside the gene matches. CDR1 SGHDN and CDR2 FVKESK come from the germline V gene. This CDR3 spans 14 amino acids. CDR3 sequence: CASRRQGAGNTIYF. The CDR3 region has the DNA TGTGCCAGCAGGCGACAGGGTGCGGGAAACACCATATATTTT. The full variable domain, its missing parts supplied by reference TRBV14 and TRBJ1-3, is EAGVTQFPSHSVIEKGQTVTLRCDPISGHDNLYWYRRVMGKEIKFLLHFVKESKQDESGMPNNRFLAERTGGTYSTLKVQPAELEDSGVYFCASRRQGAGNTIYFGEGSWLTVV.

The V gene is TRBV20-1, the J gene TRBJ2-5; D is uncertain. V dropped 0 bases and J dropped 4 bases, with 3 bases sitting between them. This CDR3 is 11 amino acids long. The germline CDR1 and CDR2 sequences are DFQATT and SNEGSKA (reference sequence). CDR3 loop: CSARDGETQYF. DNA of the CDR3: TGCAGTGCTAGAGATGGAGAGACCCAGTACTTC.

The chain employs TRBV6-5 and TRBJ2-7; 8 nucleotides agree with TRBD1. After removal of 5 bases from V and 6 bases from J, the junction contained 9 bases not matched to a gene. The CDR3 is made up of 14 amino acids. Germline CDR1 reads MNHEY; CDR2 reads SVGAGI. The chain's CDR3 is CASSPRDRFTEQYF. As DNA, the CDR3 is TGTGCCAGCAGTCCACGGGACAGGTTTACCGAGCAGTACTTC.

The chain combines TRBV19 with TRBJ1-6, with TRBD1 as a possible D gene (5 bases). Germline V CDR1 and CDR2: LNHDA, SQIVND (reference sequence). Trimming cost V 0 bases and J 11 bases, with 8 bases left between them. The CDR3 length is 13 residues. For the CDR3, the DNA is TGTGCCAGTAGTATAGAGGGGCATGCACCCCTCCACTTT. As protein: CASSIEGHAPLHF.

The chain couples TRBV28 to TRBJ2-2, with D possibly being TRBD1 (6 bases). Germline loops: CDR1 MDHEN, CDR2 SYDVKM. Trimming took off 5 bases at V and 0 bases at J, with 10 bases between the two ends. CDR3 length equals 15 residues. In DNA form, the CDR3 reads TGTGCCAGCAGTCGCAGACAGGCGAACACCGGGGAGCTGTTTTTT. Translation: CASSRRQANTGELFF.

The V gene is TRBV4-3, the J gene TRBJ2-3, with 9 bases that match TRBD2. The CDR3 contains 15 residues. Germline-derived CDR1 and CDR2 are LGHNA and YSLEER. Germline trimming cut 4 bases from V and 3 bases from J; bases unmatched to any gene: 5. The CDR3 here is CASSPSSGATDTQYF. In DNA, the CDR3 is TGCGCCAGCAGCCCTTCTAGCGGGGCAACAGATACGCAGTATTTT.

The rearrangement uses TRBV2 and TRBJ2-5; D gene unclear. Germline CDR1 is SNHLY and CDR2 is FYNNEI. This CDR3 is built from 12 residues. The ends were cut back, 6 bases at V and 2 bases at J, with 7 bases in the middle. CDR3 DNA sequence: TGTGCCAGCAGGGCAGATCAAGAGACCCAGTACTTC. This translates into CASRADQETQYF.

The chain carries TRBV28 and TRBJ2-7, with a tentative D call TRBD1 (6 bases). V lost 9 bases to trimming and J lost 6 bases, with 15 bases between them. The CDR3 covers 12 residues. Germline V gene lookup returns CDR1 MDHEN and CDR2 SYDVKM. This CDR3 is CASLSPGVEQYF. CDR3 in DNA: TGTGCCAGTTTAAGTCCAGGGGTCGAGCAGTACTTC.

The chain combines TRBV6-5 with TRBJ2-2; D possibly corresponds to TRBD1 (5 bases). Germline V gene data show CDR1 as MNHEY and CDR2 as SVGAGI. The CDR3 covers 16 residues. V lost 2 bases and J 7 bases, leaving 17 bases between the germline ends. The DNA for the CDR3 is TGTGCCAGCAGTTACGGTGCAGGGTATGCTCACGGGGAGCTGTTTTTT. It encodes CASSYGAGYAHGELFF.

V gene TRBV6-1 combines with J gene TRBJ2-7; perhaps D is TRBD1 or TRBD2 (6 bases each). CDR1 is MNHNS and CDR2 is SASEGT in the germline V gene. The V gene lost 0 bases and the J gene lost 7 bases, with 13 bases spanning the gap. This CDR3 is 14 amino acids long. CDR3 sequence reads: CASSEAGGKGEQYF. Here the CDR3 DNA reads TGTGCCAGCAGTGAAGCGGGGGGCAAGGGTGAGCAGTACTTC.

V is TRBV19 and J is TRBJ1-5, with 10 bases fitting TRBD1. The CDR3 sequence is 17 residues long. Unmatched junction bases numbered 8, after V lost 4 bases and J lost 2 bases. Per germline, CDR1 LNHDA and CDR2 SQIVND (reference sequence). The CDR3 here is CASSTGQGGSGNQPQHF. DNA of the CDR3: TGTGCCAGTAGTACAGGACAGGGGGGTTCGGGCAATCAGCCCCAGCATTTT.

The J gene is TRBJ1-6, the V gene TRBV6-5, with D uncertain. Germline V gene lookup returns CDR1 MNHEY and CDR2 SVGAGI. CDR3 length equals 15 residues. Trimming stripped 0 bases from V and 7 bases from J, with 10 bases between. The CDR3 nucleotides read TGTGCCAGCAGTTACTCGACGGGATGGAATTCACCCCTCCACTTT. It translates to CASSYSTGWNSPLHF.

The V gene is TRBV30, the J gene TRBJ1-2, with 8 positions matching TRBD1. The CDR3 sequence is 14 residues long. Germline V gives CDR1 GTSNPN, CDR2 SVGIG (reference sequence). The V gene end was trimmed by 5 bases and the J gene end by 8 bases; junction bases not matched to a gene: 13. The CDR3 sequence: CAWRGGQGALGYTF. The CDR3 nucleotides are TGTGCCTGGCGGGGGGGGCAGGGGGCGTTGGGCTACACCTTC. Looking up the rest from reference TRBV30 and TRBJ1-2 gives the full variable domain: SQTIHQWPATLVQPVGSPLSLECTVEGTSNPNLYWYRQAAGRGLQLLFYSVGIGQISSEVPQNLSASRPQDRQFILSSKKLLLSDSGFYLCAWRGGQGALGYTFGSGTRLTVV.

CDR3 sequence: CASLGGRSYNEQFF. The CDR3 nucleotides read TGTGCCAGCCTGGGGGGTCGCTCCTACAATGAGCAGTTCTTC. The rearrangement links TRBV6-5 to TRBJ2-1; perhaps TRBD2 as D (6 bases). Germline-derived CDR1 and CDR2 are MNHEY and SVGAGI. Between the trimmed V and J ends, which lost 8 bases and 0 bases, there was a span of 11 bases. The CDR3 is 14 residues long.

V and J are TRBV28 and TRBJ1-5; 10 bases agree with TRBD1. The CDR3 totals 15 residues. The germline V gene encodes CDR1 MDHEN and CDR2 SYDVKM. The junction had 7 bases not matched to a gene; V was cut back by 5 bases and J by 6 bases. The CDR3 sequence is CASSKPGTGVQPQHF. CDR3 bases: TGTGCCAGCAGTAAACCTGGGACAGGGGTTCAGCCCCAGCATTTT.

V gene TRBV6-1 combines with J gene TRBJ2-2; 8 nucleotides align to TRBD2. V lost 4 bases to trimming and J lost 3 bases; unmatched junction nucleotides: 7. The CDR3 is 16 residues long. Germline assignment: CDR1 MNHNS and CDR2 SASEGT. The CDR3 nucleotides read TGTGCCAGCAGTGGGGTTGGGACTAGTTACACCGGGGAGCTGTTTTTT. Encoded protein: CASSGVGTSYTGELFF.

The chain combines TRBV7-2 with TRBJ1-2; D gene unclear. Trimming took 5 bases from V and 4 from J, leaving 17 bases between them. Germline CDR1 SGHTA, CDR2 FQGNSA. The CDR3 is made up of 15 amino acids. CDR3 in amino acids: CASSPREARGYGYTF. CDR3 bases: TGTGCCAGCAGCCCCCGGGAGGCGCGGGGCTATGGCTACACCTTC. Variable domain in full (rest from reference TRBV7-2 and TRBJ1-2): GAGVSQSPSNKVTEKGKDVELRCDPISGHTALYWYRQSLGQGLEFLIYFQGNSAPDKSGLPSDRFSAERTGGSVSTLTIQRTQQEDSAVYLCASSPREARGYGYTFGSGTRLTVV.

The V and J genes are TRBV28 and TRBJ1-2, with TRBD1 as a possible D gene (6 bases). The V gene lost 4 bases and the J gene lost 4 bases, with 10 bases spanning the gap. Germline CDR1 is MDHEN and CDR2 is SYDVKM. CDR3 size: 13 residues. DNA for the CDR3: TGTGCCAGCAGTTCCCGGACAGCCTATGGCTACACCTTC. Translation gives CASSSRTAYGYTF.

V gene TRBV27 combines with J gene TRBJ1-2; 8 nucleotides agree with TRBD1. In germline, CDR1 is MNHEY, CDR2 SMNVEV (reference sequence). This CDR3 is built from 15 residues. V trimming: 3 bases; J trimming: 4 bases; junction bases outside the gene matches: 7. CDR3 sequence reads: CASSFQAGGSYGYTF. The CDR3 region has the DNA TGTGCCAGCAGTTTTCAGGCAGGGGGCAGCTATGGCTACACCTTC.

This clone is a singleton in its sample. This chain uses TRBV28 with TRBJ2-7; 7 nucleotides align to TRBD1. After removal of 4 bases from V and 5 bases from J, the junction contained 17 bases not matched to a gene. The CDR3 sequence is 17 residues long. Germline CDR1 and CDR2: MDHEN and SYDVKM. CDR3 amino acids: CASSSYPTQGSSDEQYF. The CDR3 DNA reads as TGTGCCAGCAGTTCGTACCCCACACAGGGGAGTTCGGACGAGCAGTACTTC.

This clone has only a few counts. The rearrangement links TRBV2 to TRBJ1-2, with a possible D match to TRBD1 (6 bases). This CDR3 is 14 amino acids long. V lost 6 bases and J lost 6, with 17 bases in between. CDR1 is SNHLY and CDR2 is FYNNEI in the germline V gene. The CDR3 DNA reads TGTGCCAGCAGGGTAGGACAGTCCACGCATGGCTACACCTTC. Amino acids: CASRVGQSTHGYTF.

Only a few counts were recorded for this clone. The V call is TRBV28, the J call TRBJ2-7, with no clear D. This CDR3 contains 14 residues. V was trimmed by 1 base and J by 1 base, leaving 8 bases between them. Germline assignment: CDR1 MDHEN and CDR2 SYDVKM. CDR3 sequence reads: CASSLFSRSYEQYF. CDR3 bases: TGTGCCAGCAGTTTATTCAGCCGGTCCTACGAGCAGTACTTC.

This chain joins TRBV7-7 and TRBJ2-3; D gene uncertain. The ends were cut back, 3 bases at V and 0 bases at J, with 7 bases in the middle. Germline CDR1 SSHAT, CDR2 FNYEAQ (reference sequence). The CDR3 is made up of 14 amino acids. CDR3 sequence (DNA): TGTGCCAGCAGCTTTTCCCCTAGCACAGATACGCAGTATTTT. Translating it yields CASSFSPSTDTQYF.

This clone was observed once. The chain recombines TRBV28 with TRBJ1-5; no firm D call. V lost 7 bases, J lost 11 bases, and 21 bases lay in between. The CDR3 length is 14 residues. CDR1 is MDHEN, CDR2 SYDVKM, per germline. The CDR3 bases are TGTGCCAGCATGGCCCTATCATTCGAGTCAGCCCAGCATTTT. It specifies CASMALSFESAQHF.

This clone was recorded once. The V and J genes are TRBV7-2 and TRBJ1-5, with 7 bases identical to TRBD1. Germline CDR1 reads SGHTA; CDR2 reads FQGNSA. V was pared by 5 bases and J by 5 bases, with 3 bases of the junction left unmatched. The CDR3 consists of 13 residues. The CDR3 is CASSPGQDQPQHF. The CDR3 DNA reads TGTGCCAGCAGCCCTGGACAGGATCAGCCCCAGCATTTT.

CDR3 loop: CASSIPREATDTQYF. CDR3 in DNA: TGTGCCAGTAGTATTCCCCGGGAGGCCACAGATACGCAGTATTTT. The rearrangement links TRBV19 to TRBJ2-3, with 7 bases aligning to TRBD2. Germline V lookup: CDR1 LNHDA, CDR2 SQIVND (reference sequence). J lost 2 bases, V lost 3 bases, and 5 bases had no gene match. CDR3 length: 15 residues.